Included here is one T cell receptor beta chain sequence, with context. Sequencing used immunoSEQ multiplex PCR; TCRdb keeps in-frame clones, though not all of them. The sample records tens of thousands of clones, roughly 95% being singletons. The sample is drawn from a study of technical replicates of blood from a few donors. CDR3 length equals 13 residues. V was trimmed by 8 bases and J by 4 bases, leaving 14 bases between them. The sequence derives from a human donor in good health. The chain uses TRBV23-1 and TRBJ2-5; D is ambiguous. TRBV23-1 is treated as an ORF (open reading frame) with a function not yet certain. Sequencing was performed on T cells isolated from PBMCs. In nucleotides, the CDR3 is TGCGCCAGCCAGAAACGCAGGCTAGAGACCCAGTACTTC. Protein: CASQKRRLETQYF.